Shown below are 26 T cell receptor beta chains from a single sample sequenced in a study of shared clonotypes between healthy human individuals. Profiling relied on immunoSEQ multiplex PCR, and the TCRdb table lists in-frame clones only, not all of them. The sample contains approximately 980,000 clones, 70% to 85% of which appear only once. What was sequenced was memory CD4+ T cells sorted from blood. Subset here: CD45RA-negative fraction. The receptors shown here come from a man younger than 30 in good health.

The V and J genes are TRBV14 and TRBJ2-1; D not resolved. This CDR3 is built from 12 residues. CDR1 is SGHDN, CDR2 FVKESK, per germline. The germline V and J ends were trimmed by 0 bases and 9 bases, with 6 bases remaining between them. Written as DNA, the CDR3 is TGTGCCAGCAGCCAAGATCTGGCTGAGCAGTTCTTC. Residues: CASSQDLAEQFF. The full variable domain, its missing parts supplied by reference TRBV14 and TRBJ2-1, is EAGVTQFPSHSVIEKGQTVTLRCDPISGHDNLYWYRRVMGKEIKFLLHFVKESKQDESGMPNNRFLAERTGGTYSTLKVQPAELEDSGVYFCASSQDLAEQFFGPGTRLTVL.

The chain is built from TRBV5-6 and TRBJ2-7; D is perhaps TRBD1 (5 bases). The CDR3 loop spans 14 amino acids. Looked up from germline, CDR1 is SGHDT and CDR2 is YYEEEE. V was clipped by 1 base and J by 5 bases, with 13 bases between them. CDR3 nucleotides: TGTGCCAGCAGCTTGTCCAGGGCGTTCAACGAGCAGTACTTC. This gives the protein CASSLSRAFNEQYF.

The J gene is TRBJ2-7, the V gene TRBV27, with 11 bases lining up with TRBD2. CDR1 MNHEY and CDR2 SMNVEV come from the germline V gene (reference sequence). J was trimmed by 0 bases and V by 6 bases; bases with no gene match: 4. The CDR3 is made up of 15 amino acids. The CDR3: CASSRSGGDSYEQYF. The CDR3 DNA is TGTGCCAGCAGCCGTAGCGGGGGGGACTCCTACGAGCAGTACTTC.

The chain couples TRBV11-2 to TRBJ2-3; D remains unclear. Germline CDR1 SGHAT, CDR2 FQNNGV. This CDR3 comprises 12 residues. Trimming left V 2 bases short and J 6 bases short, with 6 bases between. The CDR3 DNA is TGTGCCAGCAGCTTATTAGAGGATACGCAGTATTTT. This codes for CASSLLEDTQYF.

The CDR3 DNA reads as TGTGCCAGCAGCCCCGGACAGGGGGCGCCTTATGGCTACACCTTC. It encodes CASSPGQGAPYGYTF. The rearrangement joins TRBV5-6 to TRBJ1-2; 11 nucleotides agree with TRBD1. The CDR3 consists of 15 residues. Germline loops: CDR1 SGHDT, CDR2 YYEEEE. J gave up 5 bases and V 4 bases, and 7 bases lay outside the gene matches. Full variable domain (outside the CDR3, taken from reference TRBV5-6 and TRBJ1-2): DAGVTQSPTHLIKTRGQQVTLRCSPKSGHDTVSWYQQALGQGPQFIFQYYEEEERQRGNFPDRFSGHQFPNYSSELNVNALLLGDSALYLCASSPGQGAPYGYTFGSGTRLTVV.

The chain uses TRBV30 and TRBJ1-2, with D unclear. V shed 5 bases and J shed 8 bases, with 15 bases lying between them. The V gene's germline CDR1 is GTSNPN and CDR2 SVGIG (reference sequence). This CDR3 has 12 amino acids. CDR3 in amino acids: CAWSAGQGGYTF. DNA of the CDR3: TGTGCCTGGTCTGCGGGTCAAGGGGGCTACACCTTC.

The V call is TRBV6-6, the J call TRBJ1-4; 7 nucleotides align to TRBD1. Germline V gene lookup returns CDR1 MNHNY and CDR2 SVGAGI (reference sequence). CDR3 length: 16 amino acids. V was clipped by 6 bases and J by 8 bases; unmatched bases: 15. CDR3 region: CASSRKGQDSREKLFF. CDR3 sequence (DNA): TGTGCCAGCAGCCGTAAAGGACAGGATAGTAGGGAAAAACTGTTTTTT.

On this clone: The sample holds other DNA sequences that translate to the same CDR3. The genes are TRBV14 and TRBJ1-6; D is possibly TRBD1 (6 bases). V was clipped by 6 bases and J by 4 bases, with 10 bases between them. The CDR3 has 14 residues. Germline V gene lookup returns CDR1 SGHDN and CDR2 FVKESK. The CDR3 here is CASSRGQYNSPLHF. The CDR3 bases are TGTGCCAGCAGTCGTGGACAGTATAATTCACCCCTCCACTTT.

V is TRBV2 and J is TRBJ1-5; 7 bases align to TRBD1. Trimming took 6 bases from V and 5 from J; bases not matched to a gene: 10. CDR1 SNHLY and CDR2 FYNNEI come from the germline V gene. The CDR3 has 15 residues. As DNA, the CDR3 is TGTGCCAGCAGGGCTAGACAGGGATATGATCAGCCCCAGCATTTT. It codes for CASRARQGYDQPQHF.

V and J are TRBV15 and TRBJ1-1; 9 bases match TRBD1. The V gene's germline CDR1 is LNHNV and CDR2 YYDKDF (reference sequence). Unmatched junction bases numbered 8, after V lost 5 bases and J lost 10 bases. The CDR3 extends over 13 amino acids. The chain's CDR3 is CATSLPGQGVAFF. In nucleotides, the CDR3 is TGTGCCACCAGCCTACCGGGACAGGGAGTAGCTTTCTTT.

V and J are TRBV6-5 and TRBJ2-1, with TRBD2 matching 8 bases. Germline V lookup: CDR1 MNHEY, CDR2 SVGAGI. The CDR3 has 15 amino acids. Losses at the gene ends were 6 bases for V and 0 bases for J; bases not matched to a gene: 4. The CDR3 DNA follows: TGTGCCAGCAGGATCGCGGGGGGCTCCTACAATGAGCAGTTCTTC. Its protein is CASRIAGGSYNEQFF.

This rearrangement joins TRBV6-1 to TRBJ1-1; perhaps TRBD1 as D (6 bases). The V gene's germline CDR1 is MNHNS and CDR2 SASEGT. The CDR3 has 13 residues. V lost 4 bases and J 6 bases, leaving 12 bases between the germline ends. This CDR3 reads CASSVQGIPEAFF. CDR3 nucleotides: TGTGCCAGCAGTGTACAGGGTATCCCTGAAGCTTTCTTT.

V is TRBV19 and J is TRBJ2-1; 11 bases agree with TRBD2. With V trimmed by 5 bases and J by 5 bases, 8 bases remained unmatched. Germline assignment: CDR1 LNHDA and CDR2 SQIVND (reference sequence). There are 16 residues in the CDR3. CDR3 in DNA: TGTGCCAGTAGTCAGCTAGCGGGGGGTTTTGACAATGAGCAGTTCTTC. This translates into CASSQLAGGFDNEQFF.

V is TRBV5-5 and J is TRBJ2-5; D remains unclear. CDR1 is SGHKS and CDR2 is YYEKEE in the germline V gene (reference sequence). Trimming shortened V by 2 bases and J by 1 base, and 6 bases separated the two germline ends. This CDR3 region has 13 residues. CDR3 amino acids: CASSFPSQETQYF. Written as DNA, the CDR3 is TGTGCCAGCAGCTTCCCCAGCCAAGAGACCCAGTACTTC.

The genes are TRBV7-2 and TRBJ2-7; 13 bases line up with TRBD2. CDR3 length: 17 amino acids. The V and J ends lost 1 base and 7 bases, in that order; junction bases with no gene match: 10. Germline values: CDR1 SGHTA, CDR2 FQGNSA. The CDR3 here is CASSLERRTSGREEQYF. The CDR3 coding sequence is TGTGCCAGCAGCTTAGAGCGTAGGACTAGCGGGAGAGAGGAGCAGTACTTC.

To note about this clone: It may be a read error: a sequence one base away is much more abundant. Other DNA sequences from this sample encode an identical CDR3 as well. The rearrangement links TRBV30 to TRBJ1-5; TRBD1 matches 7 bases. The CDR3 is 13 amino acids. In germline, CDR1 is GTSNPN, CDR2 SVGIG (reference sequence). J was trimmed by 2 bases and V by 3 bases; bases with no gene match: 1. The CDR3 loop is CAWSGTGNQPQHF. Here the CDR3 DNA reads TGTGCCTGGAGCGGGACAGGCAATCAGCCCCAGCATTTT.

About this clone: A read error is likely here: a far larger clone is one base away. This chain joins TRBV27 and TRBJ2-2; the D is unclear. Deletions cut 2 bases from V and 6 bases from J, with 4 bases between. This CDR3 region has 12 residues. Germline CDR1 and CDR2: MNHEY and SMNVEV (reference sequence). This CDR3 is CASSLNAGELFF. The DNA for the CDR3 is TGTGCCAGCAGTTTAAACGCCGGGGAGCTGTTTTTT.

This sequence joins TRBV10-1 and TRBJ2-7; 10 bases are a match to TRBD2. Looked up from germline, CDR1 is WNHNN and CDR2 is SYGVQD (reference sequence). The CDR3 is 16 amino acids. The J segment lost 4 bases and the V segment lost 0 bases, leaving 6 bases of the junction unmatched. CDR3 coding DNA: TGCGCCAGCAGTGAGTCGAGCGGGAGGGCCAGGTACGAGCAGTACTTC. Amino acids: CASSESSGRARYEQYF.

V is TRBV28 and J is TRBJ1-5, with 12 bases lining up with TRBD1. The V segment lost 2 bases and the J segment 6 bases; nucleotides outside the gene matches: 2. Germline loops: CDR1 MDHEN, CDR2 SYDVKM. The CDR3 extends over 15 amino acids. CDR3 in amino acids: CASSLGTGGGQPQHF. The CDR3 nucleotides read TGTGCCAGCAGTTTAGGGACAGGGGGCGGTCAGCCCCAGCATTTT. The full variable domain, with the rest looked up from reference TRBV28 and TRBJ1-5, is DVKVTQSSRYLVKRTGEKVFLECVQDMDHENMFWYRQDPGLGLRLIYFSYDVKMKEKGDIPEGYSVSREKKERFSLILESASTNQTSMYLCASSLGTGGGQPQHFGDGTRLSIL.

The genes are TRBV6-1 and TRBJ2-1; D perhaps matches TRBD2 (6 bases). Per the germline V gene, CDR1 is MNHNS and CDR2 is SASEGT. With 2 bases removed from V and 3 bases from J, the gap between germline ends came to 14 bases. The CDR3 totals 16 residues. The CDR3 loop is CASSESVAAVYNEQFF. CDR3 nucleotide sequence: TGTGCCAGCAGTGAATCGGTAGCGGCAGTCTACAATGAGCAGTTCTTC.

The rearrangement uses TRBV20-1 and TRBJ2-7; unclear D gene. Germline lookup yields CDR1 DFQATT and CDR2 SNEGSKA (reference sequence). The CDR3 has 10 amino acids. V lost 3 bases and J 5 bases, leaving 5 bases between the germline ends. The CDR3 sequence is CSASPHEQYF. The CDR3 DNA sequence: TGCAGTGCTAGTCCCCACGAGCAGTACTTC.

V is TRBV30 and J is TRBJ2-7; possibly TRBD1 for D (5 bases). The CDR3 runs 12 residues. Per the germline V gene, CDR1 is GTSNPN and CDR2 is SVGIG (reference sequence). V was trimmed by 2 bases and J by 2 bases, leaving 7 bases between them. The CDR3, as DNA: TGTGCCTGGAGTTCACAGGCCTACGAGCAGTACTTC. This encodes CAWSSQAYEQYF.

The rearrangement uses TRBV6-5 and TRBJ1-6, with D maybe TRBD1 (5 bases). Germline CDR1 MNHEY, CDR2 SVGAGI. V gave up 6 bases and J gave up 7 bases, with 7 bases separating them. This CDR3 is 12 amino acids long. The CDR3 bases are TGTGCCAGCAGACGGGGGAATTCACCCCTCCACTTT. Protein product: CASRRGNSPLHF.

This rearrangement joins TRBV10-2 to TRBJ1-6; D gene unclear. V shed 8 bases and J shed 9 bases, with 14 bases lying between them. The CDR3 is 13 residues long. In germline, CDR1 is WSHSY, CDR2 SAAADI. The CDR3 is CASSEAPGSPLHF. Written as DNA, the CDR3 is TGCGCCAGCTCGGAGGCCCCGGGTTCACCCCTCCACTTT.

V usage is TRBV9 and J usage is TRBJ1-1, with 9 bases identical to TRBD1. Germline CDR1 SGDLS, CDR2 YYNGEE. V was pared by 0 bases and J by 4 bases, with 4 bases of the junction left unmatched. The CDR3 spans 15 residues. The CDR3 sequence: CASSVEGQGRTEAFF. CDR3 DNA sequence: TGTGCCAGCAGCGTAGAGGGACAGGGTCGCACTGAAGCTTTCTTT. The complete variable domain, with remaining parts taken from reference TRBV9 and TRBJ1-1, reads DSGVTQTPKHLITATGQRVTLRCSPRSGDLSVYWYQQSLDQGLQFLIQYYNGEERAKGNILERFSAQQFPDLHSELNLSSLELGDSALYFCASSVEGQGRTEAFFGQGTRLTVV.

The rearrangement joins TRBV29-1 to TRBJ2-7; TRBD1 is a possible D gene (6 bases). This CDR3 comprises 16 residues. Germline V gene data show CDR1 as SQVTM and CDR2 as ANQGSEA. V was pared by 0 bases and J by 4 bases, with 19 bases between. The CDR3 region is CSVEDLGGQGIYEQYF. For the CDR3, the DNA is TGCAGCGTTGAAGATTTAGGTGGCCAGGGGATTTACGAGCAGTACTTC.